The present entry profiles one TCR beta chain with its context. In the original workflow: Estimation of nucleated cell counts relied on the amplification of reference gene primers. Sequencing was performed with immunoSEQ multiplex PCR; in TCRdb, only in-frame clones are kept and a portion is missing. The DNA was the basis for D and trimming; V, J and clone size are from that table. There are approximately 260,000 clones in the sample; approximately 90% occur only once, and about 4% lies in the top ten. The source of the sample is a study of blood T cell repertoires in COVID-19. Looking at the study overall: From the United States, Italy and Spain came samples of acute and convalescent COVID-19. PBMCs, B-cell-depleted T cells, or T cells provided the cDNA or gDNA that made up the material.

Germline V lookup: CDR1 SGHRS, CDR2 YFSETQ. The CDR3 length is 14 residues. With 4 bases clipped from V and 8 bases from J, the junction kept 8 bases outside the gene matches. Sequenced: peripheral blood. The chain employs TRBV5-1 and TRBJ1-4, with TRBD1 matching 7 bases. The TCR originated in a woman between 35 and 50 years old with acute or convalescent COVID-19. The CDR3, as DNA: TGCGCCAGCAGCACCGGGACAGCGGAGGAAAAACTGTTTTTT. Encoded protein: CASSTGTAEEKLFF.